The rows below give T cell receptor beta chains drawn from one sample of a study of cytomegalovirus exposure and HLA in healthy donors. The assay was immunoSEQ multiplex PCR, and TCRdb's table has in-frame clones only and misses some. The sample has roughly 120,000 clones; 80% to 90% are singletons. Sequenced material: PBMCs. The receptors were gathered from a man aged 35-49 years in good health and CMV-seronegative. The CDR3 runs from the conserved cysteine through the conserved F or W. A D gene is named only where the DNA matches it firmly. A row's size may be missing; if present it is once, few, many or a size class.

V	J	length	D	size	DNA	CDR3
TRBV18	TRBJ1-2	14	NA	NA	TGTGCCAGCTCACCAATACAGGGACGGGATGGCTACACCTTC	CASSPIQGRDGYTF
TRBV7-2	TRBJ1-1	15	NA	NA	TGTGCCAGCAGCGGACAGTCACCTTTGAACACTGAAGCTTTCTTT	CASSGQSPLNTEAFF
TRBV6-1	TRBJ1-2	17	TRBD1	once	TGTGCCAGCAGTGAAGACGTCGGGACAGCATCTACCTTTGGCTACACCTTC	CASSEDVGTASTFGYTF
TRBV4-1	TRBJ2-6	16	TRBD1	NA	TGCGCCAGCAGCCAGGGACAGGGACCTGGGGCCAACGGCCTGACTTTC	CASSQGQGPGANGLTF
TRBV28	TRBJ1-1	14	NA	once	TGTGCCAGCAGTTTATCCGGAGACGGGTATGAAGCTTTCTTT	CASSLSGDGYEAFF
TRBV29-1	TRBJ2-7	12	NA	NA	TGCAGCGTTGGAACAGACCACTACGAGCAGTACTTC	CSVGTDHYEQYF
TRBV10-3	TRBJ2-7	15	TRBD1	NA	TGTGCCATCAGTGAGTTTGGACAGGGGGCCTACGAGCAGTACTTC	CAISEFGQGAYEQYF
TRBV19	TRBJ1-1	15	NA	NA	TGTGCCAGTAGGAACAAACAGGCCGAGCGCACTGAAGCTTTCTTT	CASRNKQAERTEAFF
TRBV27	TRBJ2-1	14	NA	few	TGTGCCAGCAGTTCTCCGGGGGCCTACAATGAGCAGTTCTTC	CASSSPGAYNEQFF
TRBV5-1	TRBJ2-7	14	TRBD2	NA	TGCGCCAGCAGTCCGGGACTAGCGGACTACGAGCAGTACTTC	CASSPGLADYEQYF
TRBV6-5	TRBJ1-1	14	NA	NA	TGTGCCAGCAGCCTAATTGGAGTTAACACTGAAGCTTTCTTT	CASSLIGVNTEAFF
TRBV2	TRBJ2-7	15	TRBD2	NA	TGTGCCAGCAGTGTTAGCGGGGGGCTTAGCTCAGAGCAGTACTTC	CASSVSGGLSSEQYF
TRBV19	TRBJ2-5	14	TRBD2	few	TGTGCCAGTAGTGTTCTAGCGGGGGTCGAGACCCAGTACTTC	CASSVLAGVETQYF
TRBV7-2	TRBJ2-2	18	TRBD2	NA	TGTGCCAGCAGCAAGGGGACTAGCGGGGGGCTTAACACCGGGGAGCTGTTTTTT	CASSKGTSGGLNTGELFF
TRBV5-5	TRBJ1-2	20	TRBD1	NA	TGTGCCAGCAGCTGGGACAGGGTTGGAGGGATCGGGACAGGCAACTATGGCTACACCTTC	CASSWDRVGGIGTGNYGYTF
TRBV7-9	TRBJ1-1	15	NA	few	TGTGCCAGCAGCTCATCCGCCCACGGGAACGCTGAAGCTTTCTTT	CASSSSAHGNAEAFF
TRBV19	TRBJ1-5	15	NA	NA	TGTGCCAGTAAAGGGGCAGACGGATGGAATCAGCCCCAGCATTTT	CASKGADGWNQPQHF
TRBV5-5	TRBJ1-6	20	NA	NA	TGTGCCAGCAGCTTGGAGTTAGGGTTAGACGGGAGCTCCTATAATTCACCCCTCCACTTT	CASSLELGLDGSSYNSPLHF
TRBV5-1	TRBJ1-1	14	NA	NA	TGCGCCAGCAGCTTGAATACAGGCAACACTGAAGCTTTCTTT	CASSLNTGNTEAFF
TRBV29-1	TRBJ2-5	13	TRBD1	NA	TGCAGCGTTGAGAGGACAGGGGGCGTGGAGCAGTACTTC	CSVERTGGVEQYF
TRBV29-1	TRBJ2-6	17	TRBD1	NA	TGCAGCGTTGATGAGGGACAGGGGAACTCTGGGGCCAACGGCCTGACTTTC	CSVDEGQGNSGANGLTF
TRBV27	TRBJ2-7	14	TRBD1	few	TGTGCCAGCAGCCGAAGGGACAGAACCTACGAGCAGTACTTC	CASSRRDRTYEQYF
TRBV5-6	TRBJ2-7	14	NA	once	TGTGCCAGCAGCTACAGGGAATTGTTTTACGAGCAGTACTTC	CASSYRELFYEQYF
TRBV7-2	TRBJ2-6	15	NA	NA	TGTGCCAGCAGCGTGACGAGTTCTGGGGCCAACGGCCTGACTTTC	CASSVTSSGANGLTF
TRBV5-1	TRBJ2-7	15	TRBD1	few	TGCGCCAGCAGCTGGGGGACAGGGGCCTATTACGAGCAGTACTTC	CASSWGTGAYYEQYF
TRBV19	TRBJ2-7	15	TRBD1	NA	TGTGCCAGTAGTATTGGGGACAGGGGGCCCTACGAGCAGTACTTC	CASSIGDRGPYEQYF
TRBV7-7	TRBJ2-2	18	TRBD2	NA	TGTGCTAGCAGCCACCGACTAGCGGGAGCATCGAACACCGGGGAGCTGTTTTTT	CASSHRLAGASNTGELFF
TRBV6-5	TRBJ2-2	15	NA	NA	TGTGCCAGCAGTTACAAGGGGCCGAACACCGGGGAGCTGTTTTTT	CASSYKGPNTGELFF
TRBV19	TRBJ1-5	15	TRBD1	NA	TGTGCCAGTAGTTCCTACAGGGGTTACAATCAGCCCCAGCATTTT	CASSSYRGYNQPQHF
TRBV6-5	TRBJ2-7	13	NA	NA	TGTGCCAGCAGCCGACTGAACTCCTACGAGCAGTACTTC	CASSRLNSYEQYF
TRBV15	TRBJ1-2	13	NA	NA	TGTGCCACCAGCAGAGACAGAAACTATGGCTACACCTTC	CATSRDRNYGYTF
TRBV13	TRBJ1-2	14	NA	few	TGTGCCAGCAGCCTACAGTCAGGGTACTATGGCTACACCTTC	CASSLQSGYYGYTF
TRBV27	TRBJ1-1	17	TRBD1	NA	TGTGCCAGCAGTTTCGGGGGTGGGGACAGCTTGAACACTGAAGCTTTCTTT	CASSFGGGDSLNTEAFF
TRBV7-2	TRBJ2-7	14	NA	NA	TGTGCCAGCAGCTTAGGGGCAGGAAGCTACGAGCAGTACTTC	CASSLGAGSYEQYF
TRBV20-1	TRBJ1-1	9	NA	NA	TGCAGTGCTAGCTCTGAAGCTTTCTTT	CSASSEAFF
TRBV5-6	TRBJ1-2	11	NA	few	TGTGCCAGCAGTCACTCGGTTGGCTACACCTTC	CASSHSVGYTF
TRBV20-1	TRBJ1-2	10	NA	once	TGCAGTGGGACAGACTATGGCTACACCTTC	CSGTDYGYTF
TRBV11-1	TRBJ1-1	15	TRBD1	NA	TGTGCCAGCAGCGCAGGCTGGACAGGGAGGACTGAAGCTTTCTTT	CASSAGWTGRTEAFF
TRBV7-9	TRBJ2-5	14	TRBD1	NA	TGTGCCAGCACCACCGGGACAGGGAAAGAGACCCAGTACTTC	CASTTGTGKETQYF
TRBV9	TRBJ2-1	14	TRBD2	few	TGTGCCAGCAGCGCTCCGATCGGGGGGAATGAGCAGTTCTTC	CASSAPIGGNEQFF
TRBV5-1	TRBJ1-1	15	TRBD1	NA	TGCGCCAGCAGCTTGTTGGGACAGGGGGAGACTGAAGCTTTCTTT	CASSLLGQGETEAFF
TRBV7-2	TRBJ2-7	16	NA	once	TGTGCCAGCAGCTTAGATTCCCTAGCGATAGCCTACGAGCAGTACTTC	CASSLDSLAIAYEQYF
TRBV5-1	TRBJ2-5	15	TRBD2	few	TGCGCCAGCAGCTTGGATAGCGGGAGATCAGAGACCCAGTACTTC	CASSLDSGRSETQYF
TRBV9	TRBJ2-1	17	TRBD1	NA	TGTGCCAGCAGCGCCCTACGTGGGACAGGAGGGGACGATGAGCAGTTCTTC	CASSALRGTGGDDEQFF
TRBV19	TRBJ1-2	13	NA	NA	TGTGCCAGTAGTATACAGGGACTATATGGCTACACCTTC	CASSIQGLYGYTF
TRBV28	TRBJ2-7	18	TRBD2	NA	TGTGCCAGCACCGGGGGGGCTAGCGGTTTAAGGGTTTCCTACGAGCAGTACTTC	CASTGGASGLRVSYEQYF
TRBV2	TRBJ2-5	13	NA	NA	TGTGCCAGCAGGCGGACCGGGAGTGAGACCCAGTACTTC	CASRRTGSETQYF
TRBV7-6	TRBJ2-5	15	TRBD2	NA	TGTGCCAGCAGCGTCCGGACTAGCGGGGAAGAGACCCAGTACTTC	CASSVRTSGEETQYF
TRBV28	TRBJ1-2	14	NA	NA	TGTGCCAGCAGTACCCCCCGGGGGAGAGGTGGCTACACCTTC	CASSTPRGRGGYTF
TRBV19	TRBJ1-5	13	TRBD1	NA	TGTGCCAGTAGTGGGGGACAGATTCAGCCCCAGCATTTT	CASSGGQIQPQHF
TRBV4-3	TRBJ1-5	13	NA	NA	TGCGCCAGCAGCCAAGGGCTTCATCAGCCCCAGCATTTT	CASSQGLHQPQHF
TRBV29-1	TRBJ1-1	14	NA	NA	TGCAGCGTTGGGGCGGGGGAGGGAAACACTGAAGCTTTCTTT	CSVGAGEGNTEAFF
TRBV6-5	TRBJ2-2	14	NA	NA	TGTGCCAGCGCGGGACTCCCGAACACCGGGGAGCTGTTTTTT	CASAGLPNTGELFF
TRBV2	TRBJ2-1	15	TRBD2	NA	TGTGCCAGCATTCCTAGCGGGAGCTCCTACAATGAGCAGTTCTTC	CASIPSGSSYNEQFF
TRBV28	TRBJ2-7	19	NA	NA	TGTGCCAGCAGTTTACGCGCGGGACAGAAGATAAGGAAGGCCTACGAGCAGTACTTC	CASSLRAGQKIRKAYEQYF
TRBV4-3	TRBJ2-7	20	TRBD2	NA	TGCGCCAGCAGCCAAGATAGCCCCGCTTCTCTAGCGGGAGGCTCCTACGAGCAGTACTTC	CASSQDSPASLAGGSYEQYF
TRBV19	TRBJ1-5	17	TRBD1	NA	TGTGCCAGTAGTATAGATCGGGGGACAGGGAAGGTTTCGCCCCAGCATTTT	CASSIDRGTGKVSPQHF